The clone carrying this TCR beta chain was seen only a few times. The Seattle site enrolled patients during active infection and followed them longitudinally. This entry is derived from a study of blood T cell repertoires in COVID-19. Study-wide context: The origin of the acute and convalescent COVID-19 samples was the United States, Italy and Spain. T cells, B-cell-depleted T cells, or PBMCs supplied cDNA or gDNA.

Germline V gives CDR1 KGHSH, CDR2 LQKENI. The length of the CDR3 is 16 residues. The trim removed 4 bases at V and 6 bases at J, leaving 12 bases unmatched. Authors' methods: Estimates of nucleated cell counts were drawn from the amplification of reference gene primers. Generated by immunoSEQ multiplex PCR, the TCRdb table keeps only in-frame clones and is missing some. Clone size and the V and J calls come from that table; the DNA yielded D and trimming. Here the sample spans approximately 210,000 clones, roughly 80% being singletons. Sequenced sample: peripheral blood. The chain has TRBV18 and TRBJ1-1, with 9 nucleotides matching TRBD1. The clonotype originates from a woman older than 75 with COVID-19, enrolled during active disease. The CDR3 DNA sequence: TGTGCCAGCTCACTGAATTTGGACAGGGGAAATTCTGAAGCTTTCTTT. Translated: CASSLNLDRGNSEAFF.